Below are 27 T cell receptor beta chains sequenced from a single sample in a study of beta chain features in type 1 diabetes. Every bit of the isolated RNA underwent reverse transcription, so sequencing read expressed TCRB transcripts. The repertoire was sequenced with immunoSEQ multiplex PCR; TCRdb's copy has only in-frame clones and lacks some. The repertoire has 330,000 or so clones, roughly 15% of them found once; the top ten carry 6.7%. The sequencing input was central memory CD4+ T cells from blood. The receptor set was obtained from a man aged 30 to 39 in good health.

This clone was seen a few times. V usage is TRBV12-2 and J usage is TRBJ2-1; the tabulated D call, TRBD2, remains unverified against the DNA. TRBV12-2 is a recognized pseudogene. The CDR3 has 16 amino acids. The CDR3, as DNA: TGTGCAAGTCTAATGGCCCCGGGGGGCCGTTACAATGAGCAGTTCTTC. This gives the protein CASLMAPGGRYNEQFF.

This clone was counted a few times. This chain connects TRBV5-8 to TRBJ1-4; D remains unclear. V lost 1 base, J lost 8 bases, and 9 bases lay in between. Germline CDR1 reads SGHTS; CDR2 reads YDEGEE. The CDR3 totals 13 residues. The CDR3 sequence is CASSLNQREKLFF. The CDR3 DNA reads as TGTGCCAGCAGCTTGAACCAGAGGGAAAAACTGTTTTTT.

V and J are TRBV6-5 and TRBJ2-5, with 10 bases identical to TRBD1. Germline CDR1 and CDR2: MNHEY and SVGAGI. CDR3 length: 16 amino acids. With 6 bases clipped from V and 5 bases from J, the junction kept 12 bases outside the gene matches. The CDR3 DNA reads TGTGCCAGCAGATACCAAGGACAGGGGGTGTGGGAGACCCAGTACTTC. Its translation is CASRYQGQGVWETQYF.

The chain couples TRBV11-2 to TRBJ2-1; 10 bases are a match to TRBD2. Germline trimming cut 1 base from V and 4 bases from J; bases unmatched to any gene: 1. This CDR3 has 15 amino acids. Germline values: CDR1 SGHAT, CDR2 FQNNGV. The CDR3 region is CASSLGAGGYNEQFF. The CDR3 DNA reads as TGTGCCAGCAGCTTAGGAGCGGGAGGGTACAATGAGCAGTTCTTC.

This clone was found a few times. The gene calls are TRBV27 and TRBJ2-3; 11 bases are shared with TRBD1. J gave up 5 bases and V 0 bases, and 1 base lay outside the gene matches. This CDR3 comprises 15 residues. Germline loops: CDR1 MNHEY, CDR2 SMNVEV (reference sequence). The CDR3 nucleotides read TGTGCCAGCAGTTTATCGGGACAGGGGGTAGATACGCAGTATTTT. Amino acid sequence: CASSLSGQGVDTQYF.

The gene calls are TRBV7-9 and TRBJ2-2; D possibly corresponds to TRBD1 (6 bases). In germline, CDR1 is SEHNR, CDR2 FQNEAQ (reference sequence). This CDR3 has 16 residues. V dropped 5 bases and J dropped 7 bases, with 20 bases sitting between them. The DNA for the CDR3 is TGTGCCAGCAGCCTCTCTGGAGTGGGGGCTGTCGGGGAGCTGTTTTTT. It codes for CASSLSGVGAVGELFF. Full variable domain (outside the CDR3, taken from reference TRBV7-9 and TRBJ2-2): DTGVSQNPRHKITKRGQNVTFRCDPISEHNRLYWYRQTLGQGPEFLTYFQNEAQLEKSRLLSDRFSAERPKGSFSTLEIQRTEQGDSAMYLCASSLSGVGAVGELFFGEGSRLTVL.

The rearrangement joins TRBV7-2 to TRBJ2-1, with D unresolved. This CDR3 spans 15 amino acids. Germline values: CDR1 SGHTA, CDR2 FQGNSA. V was cut by 4 bases and J by 3 bases, with 13 bases left in between. The CDR3 sequence is CASSSVASVYNEQFF. CDR3 coding DNA: TGTGCCAGCAGCTCGGTAGCCAGCGTCTACAATGAGCAGTTCTTC.

The table lists this clone with a few counts. The chain has TRBV6-6 and TRBJ1-3, with D unclear. Germline V gives CDR1 MNHNY, CDR2 SVGAGI (reference sequence). The CDR3 is made up of 14 amino acids. V lost 5 bases and J lost 0, with 8 bases in between. The CDR3 loop is CASSRLSSGNTIYF. The CDR3 bases are TGTGCCAGCAGTCGTCTGAGCTCTGGAAACACCATATATTTT.

This clone occurred a few times. The CDR3 nucleotides are TGTGCCAGCGAGTGGTCCACCGGGGTAGGGGCCCAGCATTTT. Amino acids: CASEWSTGVGAQHF. This chain joins TRBV6-5 and TRBJ1-5; D might be TRBD1 (5 bases). Germline V gives CDR1 MNHEY, CDR2 SVGAGI. Trimming stripped 8 bases from V and 11 bases from J, with 22 bases between. The CDR3 sequence is 14 residues long.

This clone was detected only a few times. The chain links TRBV11-2 to TRBJ1-4; the D gene is possibly TRBD1 (5 bases). The CDR3 runs 14 residues. The germline V and J ends were trimmed by 5 bases and 8 bases, with 15 bases remaining between them. Germline CDR1 is SGHAT and CDR2 is FQNNGV. The CDR3 DNA is TGTGCCAGCAGCACCGGACACGGTTACGAAAAACTGTTTTTT. It codes for CASSTGHGYEKLFF. Filled out from reference TRBV11-2 and TRBJ1-4, the complete variable domain reads EAGVAQSPRYKIIEKRQSVAFWCNPISGHATLYWYQQILGQGPKLLIQFQNNGVVDDSQLPKDRFSAERLKGVDSTLKIQPAKLEDSAVYLCASSTGHGYEKLFFGSGTQLSVL.

The chain combines TRBV5-4 with TRBJ1-4; 10 nucleotides align to TRBD1. This CDR3 has 15 residues. V gave up 2 bases and J gave up 6 bases; unmatched junction bases: 4. CDR1 is SGHNT, CDR2 YYREEE, per germline (reference sequence). CDR3 protein: CASSLRDRGHEKLFF. The CDR3 DNA is TGTGCCAGCAGCTTAAGGGACAGGGGTCATGAAAAACTGTTTTTT.

This chain uses TRBV4-3 with TRBJ1-5; a possible D gene is TRBD1 (5 bases). The CDR3 covers 14 residues. The ends were cut back, 1 base at V and 6 bases at J, with 10 bases in the middle. The germline V gene has CDR1 LGHNA and CDR2 YSLEER. In nucleotides, the CDR3 is TGCGCCAGCAGCCAAGCGACAGTTGGTCAGCCCCAGCATTTT. Its protein is CASSQATVGQPQHF.

J is TRBJ1-1 and V is TRBV5-4; D gene uncertain. Germline assignment: CDR1 SGHNT and CDR2 YYREEE (reference sequence). The length of the CDR3 is 14 residues. V shed 0 bases and J shed 5 bases, with 11 bases lying between them. The CDR3 region is CASSLGLGTTEAFF. In DNA form, the CDR3 reads TGTGCCAGCAGCTTGGGCTTAGGAACGACTGAAGCTTTCTTT. Together with reference TRBV5-4 and TRBJ1-1, the CDR3 gives the full variable domain: ETGVTQSPTHLIKTRGQQVTLRCSSQSGHNTVSWYQQALGQGPQFIFQYYREEENGRGNFPPRFSGLQFPNYSSELNVNALELDDSALYLCASSLGLGTTEAFFGQGTRLTVV.

The chain uses TRBV9 and TRBJ2-5; 8 nucleotides align to TRBD2. V lost 0 bases to trimming and J lost 5 bases; unmatched junction nucleotides: 6. Germline V gene data show CDR1 as SGDLS and CDR2 as YYNGEE. The CDR3 runs 15 residues. The CDR3 region is CASSVVSGGAETQYF. The CDR3 coding sequence is TGTGCCAGCAGCGTAGTGTCCGGGGGGGCGGAGACCCAGTACTTC.

A word on this clone: A read error may produce the germline difference seen at one junction end. The CDR3 loop reads CASSVNSGNAQFF. CDR3 nucleotides: TGTGCCAGCAGCGTTAACAGCGGGAATGCGCAGTTCTTC. The V gene is TRBV9, the J gene TRBJ2-1, with TRBD2 matching 7 bases. CDR3 length equals 13 residues. Germline values: CDR1 SGDLS, CDR2 YYNGEE.

At least ten counts were recorded for this clone. The chain joins TRBV5-6 to TRBJ2-7; D call uncertain. Trimming left V 4 bases short and J 2 bases short, with 13 bases between. The CDR3 is 14 residues long. Germline CDR1 and CDR2: SGHDT and YYEEEE. The CDR3 DNA follows: TGTGCCAGCAGCCCGGAAAGGCGGACCTACGAGCAGTACGTC. It is translated as CASSPERRTYEQYV.

The chain carries TRBV9 and TRBJ2-3; D is unresolved. The CDR3 runs to 14 residues. Trimming removed 4 bases from V and 2 bases from J, with 11 bases in between. Germline CDR1 is SGDLS and CDR2 is YYNGEE. This chain's CDR3 is CASSRAAPTDTQYF. The DNA of the CDR3 is TGTGCCAGCAGCCGCGCGGCCCCCACAGATACGCAGTATTTT.

This clone was seen a few times. The J gene is TRBJ2-5, the V gene TRBV6-6; D gene unclear. This CDR3 spans 15 amino acids. Trimming left V 3 bases short and J 1 base short, with 12 bases between. Germline V gene data show CDR1 as MNHNY and CDR2 as SVGAGI (reference sequence). The CDR3 loop reads CASSYIEGFQETQYF. The CDR3, as DNA: TGTGCCAGCAGTTATATTGAAGGGTTCCAAGAGACCCAGTACTTC.

This clone was observed a single time. The CDR3 sequence: CASSTGTGSYQPQHF. CDR3 DNA: TGTGCCAGCAGTACCGGGACAGGGTCGTATCAGCCCCAGCATTTT. V is TRBV9 and J is TRBJ1-5, with TRBD1 matching over 9 bases. CDR1 SGDLS and CDR2 YYNGEE come from the germline V gene. Losses at the gene ends were 5 bases for V and 5 bases for J; bases not matched to a gene: 8. This CDR3 spans 15 amino acids.

This clone was found a few times. The CDR3 bases are TGCAGCGTTGCCCTAGCGGGAGGGGCCGGGGAGCTGTTTTTT. Its protein is CSVALAGGAGELFF. The rearrangement uses TRBV29-1 and TRBJ2-2; TRBD2 matches at 12 bases. After removal of 4 bases from V and 6 bases from J, the junction contained 3 bases not matched to a gene. Looked up from germline, CDR1 is SQVTM and CDR2 is ANQGSEA. The CDR3 is 14 amino acids.

Only a few counts were recorded for this clone. The chain is built from TRBV11-2 and TRBJ1-2; D is possibly TRBD1 (6 bases). This CDR3 has 13 residues. Germline CDR1 reads SGHAT; CDR2 reads FQNNGV. The ends were cut back, 0 bases at V and 8 bases at J, with 10 bases in the middle. In DNA form, the CDR3 reads TGTGCCAGCAGCTTAGACTGGGGGCGAGGCTACACCTTC. The encoded protein is CASSLDWGRGYTF.

Ten or more counts support this clone. This chain links TRBV6-6 with TRBJ1-5; 7 bases align to TRBD1. Germline V CDR1 and CDR2: MNHNY, SVGAGI (reference sequence). V lost 6 bases to trimming and J lost 5 bases; unmatched junction nucleotides: 10. The CDR3 is made up of 15 amino acids. Here the CDR3 reads CASSLQGGGDQPQHF. CDR3 coding DNA: TGTGCCAGCAGCTTACAGGGAGGGGGCGATCAGCCCCAGCATTTT.

This clone was counted between two and nine times. The chain employs TRBV10-3 and TRBJ2-1, with a weak D call TRBD2 (6 bases). The CDR3 consists of 12 residues. The germline V gene encodes CDR1 ENHRY and CDR2 SYGVKD. V was cut by 6 bases and J by 10 bases, with 13 bases left in between. The CDR3 DNA is TGTGCCATCAGCGGGCTTCGGGGGGAGCAGTTCTTC. This sequence encodes CAISGLRGEQFF.

With respect to this clone: Being one base from a much bigger clone, this may be a read error. Other nucleotide sequences in the sample specify the same CDR3. This chain joins TRBV11-1 and TRBJ1-1, with D unclear. Germline CDR1 and CDR2: SGHAT and FQDESV (reference sequence). CDR3 length equals 13 residues. Trimming cost V 1 base and J 4 bases, with 7 bases left between them. CDR3 DNA: TGTGCCAGCAGCTTAGGAGCAGGCACTGAAGCTTTCTTT. It yields the protein CASSLGAGTEAFF. The entire variable domain, with the rest obtained from reference TRBV11-1 and TRBJ1-1, is as follows: EAEVAQSPRYKITEKSQAVAFWCDPISGHATLYWYRQILGQGPELLVQFQDESVVDDSQLPKDRFSAERLKGVDSTLKIQPAELGDSAMYLCASSLGAGTEAFFGQGTRLTVV.

The chain combines TRBV7-9 with TRBJ1-4; 10 bases align to TRBD1. The CDR3 loop spans 15 amino acids. The germline V gene encodes CDR1 SEHNR and CDR2 FQNEAQ (reference sequence). V dropped 1 base and J dropped 8; count of bases not matched to a gene: 4. DNA for the CDR3: TGTGCCAGCAGCTTAGACCGGACAGGGGGGGAAAAACTGTTTTTT. Residues: CASSLDRTGGEKLFF.

The chain carries TRBV11-3 and TRBJ2-3, with D tentatively TRBD2 (5 bases). This CDR3 spans 16 amino acids. Germline V lookup: CDR1 SGHNT, CDR2 YENEEA. The germline V and J ends were trimmed by 5 bases and 0 bases, with 15 bases remaining between them. The CDR3 region has the DNA TGTGCCAGCAGCGAAGGTGCTAGCCGAAGCACAGATACGCAGTATTTT. Amino acids: CASSEGASRSTDTQYF.

This clone has more than one count but fewer than ten. The chain joins TRBV6-5 to TRBJ1-5; a possible D gene is TRBD1 (5 bases). CDR3 length: 13 amino acids. Trimming shortened V by 2 bases and J by 9 bases, and 11 bases separated the two germline ends. CDR1 MNHEY and CDR2 SVGAGI come from the germline V gene. The DNA of the CDR3 is TGTGCCAGCAGTTACGACAGCTCGTCGCCCCAGCATTTT. Amino acid sequence: CASSYDSSSPQHF.